These 20 T cell receptor beta chains were all obtained from the same sample, sequenced in a study of cytomegalovirus exposure and HLA in healthy donors. The study ran its PCR with 60 Vbeta and 13 Jbeta primers. The data were produced by immunoSEQ multiplex PCR, yet TCRdb's version contains in-frame clones alone and is incomplete. This sample has about 160,000 clones, with over 70% found just once. The sample comprised PBMCs. The source is a man aged 25 to 40 in good health and CMV-seronegative.

This clone was found once. The chain combines TRBV28 with TRBJ1-1; 7 positions agree with TRBD1. The J segment lost 5 bases and the V segment lost 5 bases, leaving 8 bases of the junction unmatched. CDR1 and CDR2 from the germline V gene are MDHEN and SYDVKM. The CDR3 covers 14 residues. CDR3 nucleotide sequence: TGTGCCAGCAGTCTCAGGGGGTTGGAGACTGAAGCTTTCTTT. Translated: CASSLRGLETEAFF.

CDR3 bases: TGTGCCAGCAGTTTAGAACCGAGGAGGAACACTGAAGCTTTCTTT. This codes for CASSLEPRRNTEAFF. The chain combines TRBV28 with TRBJ1-1; D is unclear. The CDR3 contains 15 residues. Germline-derived CDR1 and CDR2 are MDHEN and SYDVKM. V gave up 2 bases and J gave up 1 base, with 11 bases separating them. Full variable domain (missing parts from reference TRBV28 and TRBJ1-1): DVKVTQSSRYLVKRTGEKVFLECVQDMDHENMFWYRQDPGLGLRLIYFSYDVKMKEKGDIPEGYSVSREKKERFSLILESASTNQTSMYLCASSLEPRRNTEAFFGQGTRLTVV.

This clone was found a few times. CDR3 bases: TGTGCCAGTAGTATCGGTCGGACCCAGTACTTC. Its protein product is CASSIGRTQYF. The V gene is TRBV19, the J gene TRBJ2-5; D is undetermined. Germline lookup yields CDR1 LNHDA and CDR2 SQIVND (reference sequence). V lost 3 bases and J lost 7, with 6 bases in between. CDR3 length: 11 amino acids.

CDR3: CASSLAGANTEAFF. The DNA for the CDR3 is TGTGCCAGCAGCTTAGCAGGGGCGAACACTGAAGCTTTCTTT. The chain joins TRBV7-2 to TRBJ1-1, with a weak D call TRBD1 (5 bases). V was clipped by 0 bases and J by 1 base, with 6 bases between them. The CDR3 extends over 14 amino acids. Germline V gives CDR1 SGHTA, CDR2 FQGNSA.

The CDR3 protein is CASRRSALLYEQYF. The CDR3 bases are TGTGCCAGTCGAAGGAGCGCGCTTCTCTACGAGCAGTACTTC. This sequence joins TRBV27 and TRBJ2-7; D ambiguous. This CDR3 has 14 residues. The germline V gene has CDR1 MNHEY and CDR2 SMNVEV (reference sequence). Deletions cut 9 bases from V and 3 bases from J, with 18 bases between.

The chain carries TRBV5-1 and TRBJ2-7; D is perhaps TRBD2 (6 bases). Germline V gene lookup returns CDR1 SGHRS and CDR2 YFSETQ. V dropped 4 bases and J dropped 4 bases, with 18 bases sitting between them. CDR3 length: 15 amino acids. CDR3 loop: CASSPTIGTAYEQYF. The CDR3 region has the DNA TGCGCCAGCAGCCCGACCATAGGGACTGCGTACGAGCAGTACTTC.

The chain combines TRBV28 with TRBJ2-2, with 7 bases identical to TRBD1. Germline V gene lookup returns CDR1 MDHEN and CDR2 SYDVKM. V lost 2 bases, J lost 9 bases, and 12 bases stayed unmatched. CDR3 length: 16 residues. CDR3 nucleotide sequence: TGTGCCAGCAGTTTACAGTCGACAGGGCGGGTCAGGGAGCTGTTTTTT. This sequence encodes CASSLQSTGRVRELFF. Using reference TRBV28 and TRBJ2-2 for the parts outside the CDR3, the full variable domain is DVKVTQSSRYLVKRTGEKVFLECVQDMDHENMFWYRQDPGLGLRLIYFSYDVKMKEKGDIPEGYSVSREKKERFSLILESASTNQTSMYLCASSLQSTGRVRELFFGEGSRLTVL.

The chain uses TRBV5-1 and TRBJ1-2, with 11 positions matching TRBD1. The CDR3 contains 17 residues. V trimming: 0 bases; J trimming: 7 bases; junction bases outside the gene matches: 11. The germline gives CDR1 SGHRS, CDR2 YFSETQ. The CDR3 coding sequence is TGCGCCAGCAGCTTGGCCCTCGGACAGGGGGCATCAGGTGGCTACACCTTC. It specifies CASSLALGQGASGGYTF.

Notes on this clone: Its ends do not fully match the called genes, so a read error is possible. V is TRBV7-9 and J is TRBJ1-5, with 11 bases fitting TRBD1. CDR1 is SEHNR, CDR2 FQNEAQ, per germline (reference sequence). The CDR3 runs 14 residues. The CDR3 reads CSSSSGQGDQPQHF. The DNA for the CDR3 is TGTTCCAGCAGCTCGGGACAGGGGGACCAGCCCCAGCATTTT.

This sequence joins TRBV7-9 and TRBJ2-2; the match to TRBD1 covers 10 bases. The CDR3 is 14 residues long. V lost 5 bases, J lost 7 bases, and 4 bases stayed unmatched. Germline V gene data show CDR1 as SEHNR and CDR2 as FQNEAQ (reference sequence). CDR3 DNA: TGTGCCAGCAGCCTGACAGGGGGCAGCGGGGAGCTGTTTTTT. Amino acids: CASSLTGGSGELFF.

This chain joins TRBV30 and TRBJ2-7, with D perhaps matching TRBD2 (6 bases). This CDR3 is built from 12 residues. Between the trimmed V and J ends, which lost 3 bases and 7 bases, there was a span of 13 bases. Germline V gene lookup returns CDR1 GTSNPN and CDR2 SVGIG (reference sequence). The CDR3 loop reads CAWRDYRSEQYF. In DNA form, the CDR3 reads TGTGCCTGGAGGGACTACCGTTCGGAGCAGTACTTC. The complete variable domain, with remaining parts taken from reference TRBV30 and TRBJ2-7, reads SQTIHQWPATLVQPVGSPLSLECTVEGTSNPNLYWYRQAAGRGLQLLFYSVGIGQISSEVPQNLSASRPQDRQFILSSKKLLLSDSGFYLCAWRDYRSEQYFGPGTRLTVT.

The CDR3 DNA reads TGTGCCAGCTCACCCGACAGTAACTATGGCTACACCTTC. The encoded protein is CASSPDSNYGYTF. The chain links TRBV18 to TRBJ1-2, with D perhaps TRBD1 (5 bases). CDR3 length: 13 amino acids. The germline V gene encodes CDR1 KGHSH and CDR2 LQKENI. V dropped 3 bases and J dropped 1 base, with 6 bases sitting between them.

This chain connects TRBV4-1 to TRBJ2-7; D not certain. There are 15 residues in the CDR3. Germline CDR1 and CDR2: MGHRA and YSYEKL. V gave up 1 base and J gave up 3 bases, with 13 bases separating them. The CDR3: CASSQALRLHYEQYF. The CDR3, as DNA: TGCGCCAGCAGCCAAGCACTCAGGCTTCACTACGAGCAGTACTTC.

V and J are TRBV30 and TRBJ1-4; D unresolved. Trimming removed 5 bases from V and 7 bases from J, with 14 bases in between. Germline values: CDR1 GTSNPN, CDR2 SVGIG (reference sequence). The CDR3 has 13 residues. As DNA, the CDR3 is TGTGCCTGGGAATCGCTGGGAGCTGAAAAACTGTTTTTT. It translates to CAWESLGAEKLFF. Looking up the rest from reference TRBV30 and TRBJ1-4 gives the full variable domain: SQTIHQWPATLVQPVGSPLSLECTVEGTSNPNLYWYRQAAGRGLQLLFYSVGIGQISSEVPQNLSASRPQDRQFILSSKKLLLSDSGFYLCAWESLGAEKLFFGSGTQLSVL.

The chain links TRBV28 to TRBJ1-1, with D possibly being TRBD1 (5 bases). Trimming shortened V by 5 bases and J by 6 bases, and 19 bases separated the two germline ends. CDR1 is MDHEN and CDR2 is SYDVKM in the germline V gene. The CDR3 loop spans 15 amino acids. For the CDR3, the DNA is TGTGCCAGCAGTCCCATGACTCGGGGGTTCCCTGAAGCTTTCTTT. Protein product: CASSPMTRGFPEAFF.

This clone was picked up a small number of times. The chain carries TRBV2 and TRBJ1-6; TRBD1 might be the D (6 bases). The CDR3 contains 16 residues. Between the trimmed V and J ends, which lost 4 bases and 5 bases, there was a span of 15 bases. Germline values: CDR1 SNHLY, CDR2 FYNNEI. The chain's CDR3 is CASSVLGAGDNSPLHF. CDR3 DNA: TGTGCCAGCAGTGTTTTGGGGGCCGGCGATAATTCACCCCTCCACTTT. Variable domain in full (rest from reference TRBV2 and TRBJ1-6): EPEVTQTPSHQVTQMGQEVILRCVPISNHLYFYWYRQILGQKVEFLVSFYNNEISEKSEIFDDQFSVERPDGSNFTLKIRSTKLEDSAMYFCASSVLGAGDNSPLHFGNGTRLTVT.

V usage is TRBV6-6 and J usage is TRBJ1-6; D possibly corresponds to TRBD1 (6 bases). V was trimmed by 2 bases and J by 11 bases, leaving 16 bases between them. The CDR3 runs 15 residues. Germline lookup yields CDR1 MNHNY and CDR2 SVGAGI (reference sequence). The CDR3 DNA follows: TGTGCCAGCAGTTACCACACAGGGCCGAACCCACCCCTCCACTTT. This sequence encodes CASSYHTGPNPPLHF.

This chain uses TRBV5-1 with TRBJ1-3, with 7 bases lining up with TRBD1. V lost 3 bases, J lost 2 bases, and 8 bases stayed unmatched. The CDR3 has 16 residues. Germline lookup yields CDR1 SGHRS and CDR2 YFSETQ. The CDR3 region is CASSWSSGGTGNTIYF. The CDR3, as DNA: TGCGCCAGCAGCTGGAGTTCAGGGGGAACTGGAAACACCATATATTTT.

The J gene is TRBJ1-2, the V gene TRBV7-9; 8 bases match TRBD1. The V and J ends lost 1 base and 8 bases, in that order; junction bases with no gene match: 12. The V gene's germline CDR1 is SEHNR and CDR2 FQNEAQ (reference sequence). The CDR3 loop spans 16 amino acids. The CDR3: CASSLVQTGEYKGYTF. CDR3 coding DNA: TGTGCCAGCAGCTTAGTCCAGACAGGGGAGTATAAAGGCTACACCTTC.

This clone was recorded once. This chain joins TRBV5-1 and TRBJ1-3; D not certain. CDR1 SGHRS and CDR2 YFSETQ come from the germline V gene. This CDR3 has 16 amino acids. V was clipped by 0 bases and J by 0 bases, with 10 bases between them. The CDR3 loop reads CASSLERGSSGNTIYF. CDR3 bases: TGCGCCAGCAGCTTGGAACGGGGATCCTCTGGAAACACCATATATTTT.